Listed below are T cell receptor beta chains from one sample, sequenced in a study of tumor and adjacent non-tumor tissue in lung cancer. TCRdb analysed the multiplex PCR reads with MiXCR anew, one entry per CDR3 protein. The profile covers about 68,000 distinct CDR3 sequences, with about 61% appearing a single time and around 20% taken by the ten largest. The sample was lung tumor tissue. Receptors were obtained from a middle-aged man with non-small cell lung cancer. Each CDR3 is given with its conserved first and last residue. A D gene is named only where the DNA matches it firmly. Part of the rows lack a size; the others show once, few, many or a class for expanded clones.

CDR3aa: CASSPLGTDSYEQYF
CDR3nt: TGTGCCAGCAGTCCCCTCGGGACGGACTCCTACGAGCAGTACTTC
j_gene: TRBJ2-7
d_gene: -
abundance: many
v_gene: TRBV28

CDR3aa: CASRRLAGVSTDTRYF
CDR3nt: TGTGCCAGCAGGCGACTAGCGGGGGTTAGCACAGATACGCGGTATTTT
j_gene: TRBJ2-3
d_gene: TRBD2
abundance: few
v_gene: TRBV6-1

CDR3aa: CSARDLGLAVETQYF
CDR3nt: TGCAGTGCTAGAGATCTTGGACTAGCAGTAGAGACCCAGTACTTC
j_gene: TRBJ2-5
d_gene: TRBD2
abundance: -
v_gene: TRBV20-1

CDR3aa: CASSRQLSTVELFF
CDR3nt: TGTGCAAGCAGCAGACAGCTGTCCACCGTGGAGCTGTTTTTT
j_gene: TRBJ2-2
d_gene: -
abundance: -
v_gene: TRBV6-1

CDR3aa: CASSRDTFTDTQYF
CDR3nt: TGTGCCAGCAGCCGGGACACCTTCACAGATACGCAGTATTTT
j_gene: TRBJ2-3
d_gene: -
abundance: many
v_gene: TRBV6-1

CDR3aa: CGVRTGNTGELFF
CDR3nt: TGTGGCGTACGGACGGGTAACACCGGGGAGCTGTTTTTT
j_gene: TRBJ2-2
d_gene: -
abundance: once
v_gene: TRBV29-1

CDR3aa: CSVVGQAGSHEQYF
CDR3nt: TGCAGTGTAGTGGGACAGGCCGGCTCCCACGAGCAGTACTTC
j_gene: TRBJ2-7
d_gene: TRBD1
abundance: -
v_gene: TRBV29-1

CDR3aa: CASSQGDSLEAFF
CDR3nt: TGTGCCAGCAGCCAAGGGGACAGTCTGGAGGCTTTCTTT
j_gene: TRBJ1-1
d_gene: TRBD1
abundance: few
v_gene: TRBV14

CDR3aa: CASSRTESGNTIYF
CDR3nt: TGTGCCAGCAGTCGGACAGAGTCTGGAAACACCATATATTTT
j_gene: TRBJ1-3
d_gene: -
abundance: many
v_gene: TRBV6-5

CDR3aa: CASSEETPGDSQFF
CDR3nt: TGTGCCAGCAGTGAAGAGACACCGGGGGACAGCCAGTTCTTC
j_gene: TRBJ2-1
d_gene: -
abundance: many
v_gene: TRBV6-1

CDR3aa: CASSLGTSGTDTQYF
CDR3nt: TGTGCCAGCAGCTTAGGGACTAGCGGTACAGATACGCAGTATTTT
j_gene: TRBJ2-3
d_gene: TRBD2
abundance: large
v_gene: TRBV11-3

CDR3aa: CSVVRGYGYTF
CDR3nt: TGCAGCGTTGTTCGGGGCTATGGCTACACCTTC
j_gene: TRBJ1-2
d_gene: -
abundance: many
v_gene: TRBV29-1

CDR3aa: CSVGGREGRNTDTQYF
CDR3nt: TGCAGCGTTGGGGGACGGGAAGGGAGGAACACAGATACGCAGTATTTT
j_gene: TRBJ2-3
d_gene: -
abundance: -
v_gene: TRBV29-1

CDR3aa: CASSQGNEQYF
CDR3nt: TGCGCCAGCAGCCAAGGGAACGAGCAGTACTTC
j_gene: TRBJ2-7
d_gene: -
abundance: many
v_gene: TRBV4-1

CDR3aa: CASGVYDSGANVLTF
CDR3nt: TGTGCCAGCGGCGTATATGACTCTGGGGCCAACGTCCTGACTTTC
j_gene: TRBJ2-6
d_gene: -
abundance: -
v_gene: TRBV9

CDR3aa: CTWTHLWGQETQYF
CDR3nt: TGCACCTGGACTCACTTATGGGGACAAGAGACCCAGTACTTC
j_gene: TRBJ2-5
d_gene: -
abundance: -
v_gene: TRBV30

CDR3aa: CSAPLAGRGNTQYF
CDR3nt: TGCAGTGCACCCCTAGCGGGGCGCGGGAATACGCAGTATTTT
j_gene: TRBJ2-3
d_gene: TRBD2
abundance: -
v_gene: TRBV20-1

CDR3aa: CAISEGAGEKLFF
CDR3nt: TGTGCCATCAGTGAGGGAGCGGGTGAAAAACTGTTTTTT
j_gene: TRBJ1-4
d_gene: -
abundance: many
v_gene: TRBV10-3

CDR3aa: CASSLMGAQRVYEQYF
CDR3nt: TGTGCCAGCAGCTTGATGGGGGCCCAACGAGTATACGAGCAGTACTTC
j_gene: TRBJ2-7
d_gene: -
abundance: -
v_gene: TRBV5-6

CDR3aa: CSARACGSLYEQYF
CDR3nt: TGCAGTGCAAGGGCTTGCGGGAGCCTCTACGAGCAGTACTTC
j_gene: TRBJ2-7
d_gene: TRBD2
abundance: -
v_gene: TRBV29-1

CDR3aa: CASSRNWGGTNEKLFF
CDR3nt: TGTGCCAGCAGCCGCAATTGGGGGGGAACTAATGAAAAACTGTTTTTT
j_gene: TRBJ1-4
d_gene: -
abundance: many
v_gene: TRBV6-6

CDR3aa: CPSSQGLADYNEQFF
CDR3nt: TGTCCCAGCAGCCAAGGACTGGCGGACTACAATGAGCAGTTCTTC
j_gene: TRBJ2-1
d_gene: -
abundance: once
v_gene: TRBV4-2

CDR3aa: CASSESWTTFNYVYTF
CDR3nt: TGTGCCAGCAGTGAATCATGGACAACCTTCAATTATGTCTACACCTTC
j_gene: TRBJ1-2
d_gene: -
abundance: -
v_gene: TRBV6-1

CDR3aa: CASSIGAGRGTEAFF
CDR3nt: TGTGCCAGTAGTATAGGTGCAGGGAGGGGCACTGAAGCTTTCTTT
j_gene: TRBJ1-1
d_gene: -
abundance: few
v_gene: TRBV19

CDR3aa: CATATRGAYEQYF
CDR3nt: TGTGCCACGGCCACTCGGGGTGCCTACGAGCAGTACTTC
j_gene: TRBJ2-7
d_gene: -
abundance: many
v_gene: TRBV28

CDR3aa: CSGPDPGRRDNQPQHF
CDR3nt: TGCAGCGGCCCCGATCCGGGGAGAAGGGACAATCAGCCCCAGCATTTT
j_gene: TRBJ1-5
d_gene: -
abundance: many
v_gene: TRBV29-1

CDR3aa: CASSLTGTGGGEQYF
CDR3nt: TGTGCCAGCAGTCTTACCGGGACAGGAGGTGGCGAGCAGTACTTC
j_gene: TRBJ2-7
d_gene: TRBD1
abundance: -
v_gene: TRBV28

CDR3aa: CASSRTDTGAQYF
CDR3nt: TGTGCCAGCAGTCGGACAGATACCGGGGCCCAGTACTTC
j_gene: TRBJ2-5
d_gene: -
abundance: many
v_gene: TRBV12-3/TRBV12-4

CDR3aa: CASSTGSHPQHF
CDR3nt: TGCGCCAGCAGTACCGGGTCTCATCCCCAGCATTTT
j_gene: TRBJ1-5
d_gene: -
abundance: -
v_gene: TRBV10-2

CDR3aa: CATSLEVCGTKKYF
CDR3nt: TGTGCCACCAGTTTAGAAGTCTGCGGGACAAAAAAGTACTTC
j_gene: TRBJ2-7
d_gene: -
abundance: -
v_gene: TRBV11-3

CDR3aa: CASSGGSGGPANEQFF
CDR3nt: TGTGCCAGCAGTGGCGGGTCGGGGGGGCCGGCCAATGAGCAGTTCTTC
j_gene: TRBJ2-1
d_gene: TRBD2
abundance: -
v_gene: TRBV6-1

CDR3aa: CASSLAAASRGAFF
CDR3nt: TGTGCCAGCAGCTTAGCAGCGGCGTCCAGAGGGGCTTTCTTT
j_gene: TRBJ1-1
d_gene: -
abundance: many
v_gene: TRBV11-2

CDR3aa: CASGPGTSGRPSIDTQYF
CDR3nt: TGTGCCAGCGGCCCCGGGACTAGCGGGAGACCTAGCATAGATACGCAGTATTTT
j_gene: TRBJ2-3
d_gene: TRBD2
abundance: -
v_gene: TRBV11-3

CDR3aa: CASSEQGRSQHF
CDR3nt: TGTGCCAGTAGTGAACAGGGCCGGTCCCAGCATTTT
j_gene: TRBJ1-5
d_gene: -
abundance: few
v_gene: TRBV6-6

CDR3aa: CASSRRDGCTF
CDR3nt: TGTGCCAGCAGCCGCAGGGATGGCTGTACCTTC
j_gene: TRBJ1-2
d_gene: -
abundance: -
v_gene: TRBV13

CDR3aa: CAFNGLAGGDKQYF
CDR3nt: TGTGCCTTCAATGGACTAGCGGGAGGAGACAAGCAGTACTTC
j_gene: TRBJ2-7
d_gene: TRBD2
abundance: -
v_gene: TRBV10-3

CDR3aa: CASSQTSGYYEQYF
CDR3nt: TGCGCCAGCAGCCAAACTAGCGGGTACTACGAGCAGTACTTC
j_gene: TRBJ2-7
d_gene: TRBD2
abundance: many
v_gene: TRBV4-1

CDR3aa: CSVDRRSLGETQYF
CDR3nt: TGTAGCGTTGACCGACGAAGTCTAGGGGAGACCCAGTACTTC
j_gene: TRBJ2-5
d_gene: -
abundance: -
v_gene: TRBV29-1

CDR3aa: CASGQLAGAGVDTQYF
CDR3nt: TGTGCCAGCGGCCAACTAGCGGGAGCAGGCGTGGATACGCAGTATTTT
j_gene: TRBJ2-3
d_gene: TRBD2
abundance: -
v_gene: TRBV14

CDR3aa: CASSLTLTTSKNIQYF
CDR3nt: TGTGCCAGCAGCTTAACGTTAACCACCTCTAAAAACATTCAGTATTTC
j_gene: TRBJ2-4
d_gene: -
abundance: -
v_gene: TRBV7-3

CDR3aa: CGSSSSHRGSNQPQHF
CDR3nt: TGTGGCAGCAGCTCTAGCCACAGGGGCAGTAATCAGCCCCAGCATTTT
j_gene: TRBJ1-5
d_gene: TRBD1
abundance: -
v_gene: TRBV7-8

CDR3aa: CASSRQGLAGVDTRYF
CDR3nt: TGCGCCAGCAGCCGCCAGGGGCTAGCGGGAGTAGATACGCGGTATTTT
j_gene: TRBJ2-3
d_gene: TRBD2
abundance: -
v_gene: TRBV10-2

CDR3aa: CASSSAQGAKREQYF
CDR3nt: TGTGCCAGCAGTTCCGCCCAGGGGGCGAAGCGGGAGCAGTACTTC
j_gene: TRBJ2-7
d_gene: TRBD1
abundance: many
v_gene: TRBV28